Below are 21 T cell receptor beta chains sequenced from a single sample in a study of blood T cell repertoires in COVID-19. The table came from immunoSEQ multiplex PCR; TCRdb's copy has only in-frame clones and leaves some out. The data contain around 400,000 clones, about 90% of them singletons. Sequences were obtained from peripheral blood. Receptors were obtained from a woman aged 30 to 39 with COVID-19, enrolled during active disease.

This CDR3 reads CASSWRRGITNTGELFF. As DNA, the CDR3 is TGTGCCAGCAGCTGGAGAAGGGGGATCACGAACACCGGGGAGCTGTTTTTT. The chain combines TRBV11-2 with TRBJ2-2, with a tentative D call TRBD1 (6 bases). V gave up 4 bases and J gave up 0 bases, with 15 bases separating them. In germline, CDR1 is SGHAT, CDR2 FQNNGV. This CDR3 has 17 amino acids.

J is TRBJ1-2 and V is TRBV6-5; D is unresolved. Deletions cut 7 bases from V and 4 bases from J, with 13 bases between. This CDR3 is 13 amino acids long. Looked up from germline, CDR1 is MNHEY and CDR2 is SVGAGI. The CDR3 is CASTRGSGYGYTF. The CDR3 DNA is TGTGCCAGCACCCGGGGTTCTGGCTATGGCTACACCTTC.

The V and J genes are TRBV18 and TRBJ2-5, with D hard to call. There are 12 residues in the CDR3. The V end was cut by 6 bases, the J end by 5 bases, with 10 bases between. CDR1 is KGHSH and CDR2 is LQKENI in the germline V gene. This chain's CDR3 is CASSLDGETQYF. CDR3 bases: TGTGCCAGCTCCCTAGACGGGGAGACCCAGTACTTC.

The CDR3 loop is CASSPDIAGGPGGEQFF. The CDR3 nucleotides are TGCGCCAGCAGCCCTGACATAGCGGGAGGGCCTGGGGGTGAGCAGTTCTTC. The chain joins TRBV5-1 to TRBJ2-1; TRBD2 aligns across 11 bases. V dropped 4 bases and J dropped 9; count of bases not matched to a gene: 15. The germline gives CDR1 SGHRS, CDR2 YFSETQ. The CDR3 length is 17 residues. Combining the CDR3 with reference TRBV5-1 and TRBJ2-1 gives the whole variable domain KAGVTQTPRYLIKTRGQQVTLSCSPISGHRSVSWYQQTPGQGLQFLFEYFSETQRNKGNFPGRFSGRQFSNSRSEMNVSTLELGDSALYLCASSPDIAGGPGGEQFFGPGTRLTVL.

The chain couples TRBV27 to TRBJ1-6; TRBD1 agrees at 10 bases. V was pared by 3 bases and J by 7 bases, with 3 bases of the junction left unmatched. This CDR3 is built from 15 residues. Germline CDR1 reads MNHEY; CDR2 reads SMNVEV (reference sequence). Here the CDR3 DNA reads TGTGCCAGCAGTTTGCGGGACAGGGGAAATTCACCCCTCCACTTT. Protein sequence: CASSLRDRGNSPLHF.

The chain is built from TRBV30 and TRBJ2-2, with a weak D call TRBD2 (6 bases). CDR3 length: 13 residues. V shed 4 bases and J shed 2 bases, with 8 bases lying between them. The germline V gene has CDR1 GTSNPN and CDR2 SVGIG (reference sequence). CDR3 in amino acids: CAWTAGNTGELFF. CDR3 DNA sequence: TGTGCCTGGACAGCGGGTAACACCGGGGAGCTGTTTTTT.

The chain joins TRBV30 to TRBJ2-2, with 8 nucleotides matching TRBD2. The CDR3 spans 15 residues. The V gene end was trimmed by 4 bases and the J gene end by 5 bases; junction bases not matched to a gene: 9. CDR1 is GTSNPN, CDR2 SVGIG, per germline (reference sequence). The CDR3 DNA reads TGTGCCTGGAAACCGGGACTAGTGAGAACCGGGGAGCTGTTTTTT. Residues: CAWKPGLVRTGELFF.

This chain connects TRBV29-1 to TRBJ2-1, with TRBD2 matching over 10 bases. This CDR3 spans 14 amino acids. The germline CDR1 and CDR2 sequences are SQVTM and ANQGSEA. Trimming took 7 bases from V and 0 from J; bases not matched to a gene: 3. The CDR3 here is CSAGTSDSYNEQFF. The CDR3 DNA follows: TGCAGCGCTGGGACTAGCGACTCCTACAATGAGCAGTTCTTC.

This rearrangement joins TRBV30 to TRBJ1-4, with TRBD1 matching 7 bases. In germline, CDR1 is GTSNPN, CDR2 SVGIG (reference sequence). The ends lost 0 bases at V and 4 bases at J; junction bases unmatched: 5. This CDR3 spans 15 amino acids. Written as DNA, the CDR3 is TGTGCCTGGAGTGTAGGACAGGCGCGTAATGAAAAACTGTTTTTT. Translated, it gives CAWSVGQARNEKLFF.

The rearrangement joins TRBV5-1 to TRBJ1-2, with 8 nucleotides matching TRBD1. The V gene end was trimmed by 3 bases and the J gene end by 3 bases; junction bases not matched to a gene: 1. The germline V gene has CDR1 SGHRS and CDR2 YFSETQ. The CDR3 is made up of 13 amino acids. The CDR3 nucleotides read TGCGCCAGCAGCTGGGGACAGGACTATGGCTACACCTTC. It yields the protein CASSWGQDYGYTF.

This clone was observed many times. The CDR3 bases are TGTGCCAGCAACAGGGACGAGGGGATGACACCCCTCCACTTT. This encodes CASNRDEGMTPLHF. The genes are TRBV2 and TRBJ1-6; TRBD1 is a possible D gene (6 bases). Germline lookup yields CDR1 SNHLY and CDR2 FYNNEI. Trimming took 7 bases from V and 11 from J, leaving 18 bases between them. The CDR3 spans 14 residues.

The chain is built from TRBV18 and TRBJ2-7; maybe TRBD1 (5 bases). The CDR3 covers 13 residues. Per germline, CDR1 KGHSH and CDR2 LQKENI. Trimming shortened V by 0 bases and J by 5 bases, and 8 bases separated the two germline ends. CDR3 protein: CASSPPQGNEQYF. CDR3 nucleotide sequence: TGTGCCAGCTCACCACCGCAGGGAAACGAGCAGTACTTC.

The J gene is TRBJ1-1, the V gene TRBV5-1; perhaps TRBD1 as D (6 bases). In germline, CDR1 is SGHRS, CDR2 YFSETQ. With 1 base removed from V and 4 bases from J, the gap between germline ends came to 11 bases. The CDR3 sequence is 14 residues long. The CDR3 region is CASSLRGWGTEAFF. Written as DNA, the CDR3 is TGCGCCAGCAGCTTGAGGGGGTGGGGCACTGAAGCTTTCTTT.

This chain connects TRBV25-1 to TRBJ1-2; D might be TRBD1 (5 bases). This CDR3 is 13 amino acids long. The germline V and J ends were trimmed by 1 base and 6 bases, with 9 bases remaining between them. Germline CDR1 MGHDK, CDR2 SYGVNS. The CDR3 sequence: CASSEFDRNGYTF. The CDR3 nucleotides are TGTGCCAGCAGTGAATTCGACAGAAATGGCTACACCTTC.

The chain couples TRBV4-1 to TRBJ1-2; the D gene is possibly TRBD1 (5 bases). V was pared by 5 bases and J by 8 bases, with 18 bases between. The CDR3 length is 14 residues. Germline CDR1 is MGHRA and CDR2 is YSYEKL. The CDR3: CASSAPGGGKGYTF. As DNA, the CDR3 is TGCGCCAGCAGCGCCCCCGGGGGGGGGAAGGGCTACACCTTC.

The chain links TRBV18 to TRBJ2-7; 9 bases are shared with TRBD2. With V trimmed by 4 bases and J by 5 bases, 12 bases remained unmatched. This CDR3 has 16 residues. Germline CDR1 KGHSH, CDR2 LQKENI. The CDR3 loop reads CASSLIFSGSGHEQYF. As DNA, the CDR3 is TGTGCCAGCTCACTCATTTTTAGCGGGAGCGGCCACGAGCAGTACTTC.

This clone showed up just once. The chain couples TRBV27 to TRBJ2-2; no clear D gene. CDR1 and CDR2 (germline): MNHEY, SMNVEV (reference sequence). The CDR3 runs 15 residues. Trimming left V 5 bases short and J 2 bases short, with 12 bases between. The CDR3 protein is CASSLTLVNTGELFF. The CDR3 region has the DNA TGTGCCAGCAGTCTAACCCTTGTTAACACCGGGGAGCTGTTTTTT.

V and J are TRBV10-3 and TRBJ2-3; 11 bases match TRBD2. CDR3 length: 15 amino acids. Germline loops: CDR1 ENHRY, CDR2 SYGVKD. V shed 6 bases and J 6 bases; nucleotides not matched to a gene: 8. The CDR3 DNA reads as TGTGCCATCAGAGTAGCGGGAGGGCCTGGGGATACGCAGTATTTT. It translates to CAIRVAGGPGDTQYF.

This chain joins TRBV9 and TRBJ1-6; D ambiguous. The CDR3 totals 14 residues. Germline assignment: CDR1 SGDLS and CDR2 YYNGEE. The ends were cut back, 4 bases at V and 8 bases at J, with 13 bases in the middle. As DNA, the CDR3 is TGTGCCAGCAGCCCTACTAAGGTGCATTCACCCCTCCACTTT. It specifies CASSPTKVHSPLHF.

Details on this clone: This CDR3 is also generated by other DNA sequences in the sample. CDR3 DNA: TGCGCCAGCAGCGACACCGGGGGGACCACTGAAGCTTTCTTT. Its protein product is CASSDTGGTTEAFF. The genes are TRBV5-1 and TRBJ1-1; perhaps TRBD1 as D (5 bases). V dropped 4 bases and J dropped 4 bases, with 14 bases sitting between them. The CDR3 contains 14 residues. CDR1 and CDR2 from the germline V gene are SGHRS and YFSETQ.

This sequence joins TRBV7-3 and TRBJ2-1, with 11 positions matching TRBD2. This CDR3 is built from 18 residues. With 5 bases clipped from V and 5 bases from J, the junction kept 14 bases outside the gene matches. CDR1 is SGHTA, CDR2 FQGTGA, per germline. Written as DNA, the CDR3 is TGTGCCAGCAGCCTAAATAACACGACTAGCGGGGTTAACAATGAGCAGTTCTTC. It translates to CASSLNNTTSGVNNEQFF.